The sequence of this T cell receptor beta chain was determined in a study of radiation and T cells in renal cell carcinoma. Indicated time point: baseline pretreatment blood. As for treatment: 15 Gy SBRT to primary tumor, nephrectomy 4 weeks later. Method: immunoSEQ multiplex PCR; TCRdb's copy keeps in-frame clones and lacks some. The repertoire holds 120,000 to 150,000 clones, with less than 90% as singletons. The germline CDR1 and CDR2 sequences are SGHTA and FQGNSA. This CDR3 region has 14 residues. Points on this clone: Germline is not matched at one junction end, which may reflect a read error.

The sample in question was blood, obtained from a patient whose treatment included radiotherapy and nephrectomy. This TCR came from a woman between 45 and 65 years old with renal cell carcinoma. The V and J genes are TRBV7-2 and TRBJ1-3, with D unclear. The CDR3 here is CASSLRTSGNTIYF. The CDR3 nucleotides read TGTGCCAGCAGCCTCCGTACATCTGGGAACACCATATATTTT.